This T cell receptor beta chain derives from a study of blood T cell repertoires in COVID-19. Study-level information: Researchers got acute and convalescent COVID-19 samples from the United States, Italy and Spain. PBMCs, B-cell-depleted T cells, or T cells provided the cDNA or gDNA that made up the material.

Per germline, CDR1 SGHVS and CDR2 FQNEAQ. V trimming: 8 bases; J trimming: 2 bases; junction bases outside the gene matches: 6. The CDR3 is made up of 14 amino acids. In the study's own analysis: Reference gene primers were amplified, and this amplification served to estimate nucleated cell counts. Some clones are missing from TCRdb's copy, which holds only in-frame ones; the method was immunoSEQ multiplex PCR. The V and J calls and clone size are taken from that table; D and trimming were inferred from the DNA. The table lists around 50,000 clones, 88% of them singletons, with about 3% in the top ten.

This sequence originates from a human donor in a cohort sampled during active COVID-19. Input material: peripheral blood. V usage is TRBV7-8 and J usage is TRBJ2-3; 8 nucleotides agree with TRBD2. DNA for the CDR3: TGTGCCAGCTTCCTCGGGGGGGTCACAGATACGCAGTATTTT. Translated, it gives CASFLGGVTDTQYF.